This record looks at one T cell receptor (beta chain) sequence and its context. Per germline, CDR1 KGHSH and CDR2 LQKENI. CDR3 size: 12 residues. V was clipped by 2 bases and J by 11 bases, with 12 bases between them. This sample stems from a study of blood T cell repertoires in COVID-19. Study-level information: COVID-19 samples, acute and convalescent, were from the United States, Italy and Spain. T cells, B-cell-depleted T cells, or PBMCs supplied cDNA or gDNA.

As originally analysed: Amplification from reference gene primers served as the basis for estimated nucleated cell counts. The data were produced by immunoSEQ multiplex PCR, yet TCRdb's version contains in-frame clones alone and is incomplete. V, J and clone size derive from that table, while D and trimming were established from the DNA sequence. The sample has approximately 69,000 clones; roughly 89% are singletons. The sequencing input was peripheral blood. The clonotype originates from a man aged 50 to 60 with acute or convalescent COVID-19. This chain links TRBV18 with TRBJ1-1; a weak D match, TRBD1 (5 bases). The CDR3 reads CASSPEEGWAFF. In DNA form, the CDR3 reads TGTGCCAGCTCACCAGAGGAGGGGTGGGCTTTCTTT.